This passage covers 11 T cell receptor beta chains from one sample sequenced in a study of blood T cell repertoires in COVID-19. Profiling relied on immunoSEQ multiplex PCR, and the TCRdb table lists in-frame clones only, not all of them. The sample lists some 210,000 clones, about 88% occurring once. The sample was peripheral blood. The receptors shown here come from a woman aged 40 to 50 who had recovered from COVID-19.

V is TRBV28 and J is TRBJ1-2, with 8 bases that match TRBD1. The CDR3 totals 12 residues. Germline assignment: CDR1 MDHEN and CDR2 SYDVKM. Trimming at V came to 5 bases and at J to 6 bases, leaving 2 bases not matched to a gene. CDR3 protein: CASSQQGDGYTF. The DNA for the CDR3 is TGTGCCAGCAGTCAACAGGGGGATGGCTACACCTTC.

The chain couples TRBV29-1 to TRBJ1-4, with 7 bases identical to TRBD1. J gave up 8 bases and V 4 bases, and 10 bases lay outside the gene matches. The CDR3 loop spans 14 amino acids. The germline CDR1 and CDR2 sequences are SQVTM and ANQGSEA. The CDR3 here is CSVVGQSTGEKLFF. CDR3 in DNA: TGCAGCGTTGTGGGACAGTCTACGGGAGAAAAACTGTTTTTT.

The V and J genes are TRBV3-1 (or the pseudogene TRBV3-2) and TRBJ1-1, with D uncertain. Trimming shortened V by 2 bases and J by 4 bases, and 11 bases separated the two germline ends. CDR1 LGHDT and CDR2 YNNKEL come from the germline V gene (reference sequence). The CDR3 contains 14 residues. CDR3 residues: CASSQRGTPTEAFF. CDR3 in DNA: TGTGCCAGCAGCCAACGGGGTACCCCCACTGAAGCTTTCTTT.

The chain combines TRBV5-1 with TRBJ2-1; 13 positions agree with TRBD2. The germline gives CDR1 SGHRS, CDR2 YFSETQ. V was clipped by 6 bases and J by 1 base; unmatched bases: 10. This CDR3 contains 18 residues. The CDR3 nucleotides are TGCGCCAGCATCGATACTAGGACTAGCGGGGGTTCCTACAATGAGCAGTTCTTC. It codes for CASIDTRTSGGSYNEQFF.

This clone was observed a single time. V gene TRBV5-5 combines with J gene TRBJ2-5; maybe TRBD2 (7 bases). This CDR3 has 16 residues. The germline V gene encodes CDR1 SGHKS and CDR2 YYEKEE (reference sequence). The V gene lost 1 base and the J gene lost 4 bases, with 17 bases spanning the gap. CDR3 nucleotides: TGTGCCAGCAGCTTGCAAGTTCGGGGGGCCGGAGAGACCCAGTACTTC. Its protein product is CASSLQVRGAGETQYF.

The CDR3 DNA reads as TGTGCCGGAGAGGACAGGGCGAACACCGGGGAGCTGTTTTTT. The encoded protein is CAGEDRANTGELFF. The chain combines TRBV28 with TRBJ2-2; 8 nucleotides agree with TRBD1. CDR3 length: 14 amino acids. V lost 11 bases to trimming and J lost 0 bases; unmatched junction nucleotides: 5. Germline lookup yields CDR1 MDHEN and CDR2 SYDVKM.

The sample holds a few counts of this clone. V and J are TRBV14 and TRBJ2-3; 14 nucleotides align to TRBD2. CDR1 and CDR2 (germline): SGHDN, FVKESK. Trimming took 4 bases from V and 5 from J; bases not matched to a gene: 5. This CDR3 is 16 amino acids long. The CDR3 DNA is TGTGCCAGCAGCCTAGCCGGACTAGCGGGAGGAGATACGCAGTATTTT. Amino acids: CASSLAGLAGGDTQYF.

The chain links TRBV30 to TRBJ2-5, with a tentative D call TRBD1 (6 bases). This CDR3 has 14 amino acids. Per the germline V gene, CDR1 is GTSNPN and CDR2 is SVGIG (reference sequence). Trimming took 2 bases from V and 5 from J, leaving 15 bases between them. The CDR3, as DNA: TGTGCCTGGAGTCCTCGGGACACACGGGAGACCCAGTACTTC. It encodes CAWSPRDTRETQYF.

The table lists this clone with a count of one. The chain employs TRBV15 and TRBJ2-5; 9 bases are a match to TRBD2. Per the germline V gene, CDR1 is LNHNV and CDR2 is YYDKDF (reference sequence). V lost 0 bases to trimming and J lost 1 base; unmatched junction nucleotides: 12. The CDR3 loop spans 19 amino acids. The CDR3 is CATSRDTKSAGGLQETQYF. CDR3 nucleotide sequence: TGTGCCACCAGCAGAGATACGAAATCGGCGGGAGGGCTCCAAGAGACCCAGTACTTC. The variable domain in full, completed from reference TRBV15 and TRBJ2-5, reads DAMVIQNPRYQVTQFGKPVTLSCSQTLNHNVMYWYQQKSSQAPKLLFHYYDKDFNNEADTPDNFQSRRPNTSFCFLDIRSPGLGDTAMYLCATSRDTKSAGGLQETQYFGPGTRLLVL.

The chain joins TRBV4-2 to TRBJ1-2; D is unresolved. V lost 0 bases, J lost 2 bases, and 10 bases lay in between. Germline CDR1 reads LGHNA; CDR2 reads YNFKEQ. There are 15 residues in the CDR3. The CDR3 region is CASSQENTRNYGYTF. In DNA, the CDR3 is TGTGCCAGCAGCCAAGAGAACACCCGAAACTATGGCTACACCTTC.

This chain links TRBV6-2 or TRBV6-3 with TRBJ2-1, with TRBD2 identical over 10 bases. The V gene's germline CDR1 is MNHEY and CDR2 SVGEGT. The CDR3 runs to 14 residues. V lost 4 bases, J lost 6 bases, and 3 bases stayed unmatched. In DNA, the CDR3 is TGTGCCAGCAGTTCGGGACTAGCGTCCAATGAGCAGTTCTTC. Encoded protein: CASSSGLASNEQFF.